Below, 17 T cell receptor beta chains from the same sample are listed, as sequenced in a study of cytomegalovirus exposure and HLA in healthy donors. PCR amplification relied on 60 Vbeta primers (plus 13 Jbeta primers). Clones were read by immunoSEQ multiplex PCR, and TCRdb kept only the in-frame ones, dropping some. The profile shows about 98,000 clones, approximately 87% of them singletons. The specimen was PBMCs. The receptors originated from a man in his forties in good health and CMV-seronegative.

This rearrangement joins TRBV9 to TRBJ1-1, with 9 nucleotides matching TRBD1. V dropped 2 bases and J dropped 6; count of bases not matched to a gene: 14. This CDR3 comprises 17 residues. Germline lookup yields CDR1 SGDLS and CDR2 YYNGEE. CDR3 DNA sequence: TGTGCCAGCAGCGTCCACAACAGGGGGCGGAGGAAGGCTGAAGCTTTCTTT. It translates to CASSVHNRGRRKAEAFF.

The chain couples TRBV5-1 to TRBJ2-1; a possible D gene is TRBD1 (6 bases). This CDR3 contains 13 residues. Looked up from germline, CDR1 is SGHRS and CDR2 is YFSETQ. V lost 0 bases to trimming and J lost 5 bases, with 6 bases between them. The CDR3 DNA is TGCGCCAGCAGCTTGGCAGGGGACAATGAGCAGTTCTTC. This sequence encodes CASSLAGDNEQFF.

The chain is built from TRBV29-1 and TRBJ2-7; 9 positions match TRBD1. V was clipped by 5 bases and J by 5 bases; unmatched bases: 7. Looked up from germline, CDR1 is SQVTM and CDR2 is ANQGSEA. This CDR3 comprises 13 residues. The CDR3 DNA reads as TGCAGCGTTCGGCGGACAGGGGATCACGAGCAGTACTTC. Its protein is CSVRRTGDHEQYF.

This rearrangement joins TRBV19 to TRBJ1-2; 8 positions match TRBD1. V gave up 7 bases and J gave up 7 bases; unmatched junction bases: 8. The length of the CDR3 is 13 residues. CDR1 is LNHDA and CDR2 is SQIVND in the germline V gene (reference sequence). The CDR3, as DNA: TGTGCCAGTAATGGACAGGGTGATGTTGGCTACACCTTC. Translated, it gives CASNGQGDVGYTF.

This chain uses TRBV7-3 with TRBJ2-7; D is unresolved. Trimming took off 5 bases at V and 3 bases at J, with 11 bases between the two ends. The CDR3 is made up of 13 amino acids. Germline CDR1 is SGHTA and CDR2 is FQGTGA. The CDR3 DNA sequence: TGTGCCAGCAGCCTACACAGTGGCTACGAGCAGTACTTC. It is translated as CASSLHSGYEQYF.

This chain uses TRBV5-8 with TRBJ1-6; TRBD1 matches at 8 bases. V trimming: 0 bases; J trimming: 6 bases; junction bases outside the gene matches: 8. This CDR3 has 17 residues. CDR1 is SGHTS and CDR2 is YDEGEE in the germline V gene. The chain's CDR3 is CASSLARQGAGNSPLHF. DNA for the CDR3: TGTGCCAGCAGCTTGGCCCGGCAGGGGGCCGGTAATTCACCCCTCCACTTT.

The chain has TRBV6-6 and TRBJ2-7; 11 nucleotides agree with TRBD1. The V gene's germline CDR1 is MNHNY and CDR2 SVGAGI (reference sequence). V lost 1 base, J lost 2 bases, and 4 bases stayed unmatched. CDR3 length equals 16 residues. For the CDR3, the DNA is TGTGCCAGCAGTTACTTCTCGGACAGGGGGCCCTACGAGCAGTACTTC. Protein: CASSYFSDRGPYEQYF.

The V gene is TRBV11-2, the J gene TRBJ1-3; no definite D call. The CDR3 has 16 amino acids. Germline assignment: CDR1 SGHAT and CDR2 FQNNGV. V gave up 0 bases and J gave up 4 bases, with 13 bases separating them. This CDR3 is CASSLDVPWEGNTIYF. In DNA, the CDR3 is TGTGCCAGCAGCTTAGATGTCCCCTGGGAGGGAAACACCATATATTTT.

CDR3 sequence (DNA): TGTGCCAGCAGCCAAGGGACTAGCGGGGGGGGAGGCACCGGGGAGCTGTTTTTT. Its protein is CASSQGTSGGGGTGELFF. V and J are TRBV5-4 and TRBJ2-2, with 16 bases that match TRBD2. The CDR3 contains 18 residues. V was clipped by 4 bases and J by 4 bases; unmatched bases: 7. In germline, CDR1 is SGHNT, CDR2 YYREEE (reference sequence). Together with reference TRBV5-4 and TRBJ2-2, the CDR3 gives the full variable domain: ETGVTQSPTHLIKTRGQQVTLRCSSQSGHNTVSWYQQALGQGPQFIFQYYREEENGRGNFPPRFSGLQFPNYSSELNVNALELDDSALYLCASSQGTSGGGGTGELFFGEGSRLTVL.

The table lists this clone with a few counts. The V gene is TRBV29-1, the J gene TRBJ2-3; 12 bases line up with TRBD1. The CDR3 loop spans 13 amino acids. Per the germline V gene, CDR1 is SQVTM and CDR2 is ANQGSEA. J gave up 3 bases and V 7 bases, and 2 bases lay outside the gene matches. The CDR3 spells CSAGQGATDTQYF. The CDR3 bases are TGCAGCGCGGGACAGGGGGCAACAGATACGCAGTATTTT.

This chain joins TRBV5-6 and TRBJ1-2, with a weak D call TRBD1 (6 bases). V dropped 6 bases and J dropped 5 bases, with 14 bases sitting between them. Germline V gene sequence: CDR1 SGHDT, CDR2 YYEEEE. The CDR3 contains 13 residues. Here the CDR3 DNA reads TGTGCCAGCATCAGGGGTTATGGGTATGGCTACACCTTC. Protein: CASIRGYGYGYTF. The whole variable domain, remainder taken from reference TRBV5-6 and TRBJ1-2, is DAGVTQSPTHLIKTRGQQVTLRCSPKSGHDTVSWYQQALGQGPQFIFQYYEEEERQRGNFPDRFSGHQFPNYSSELNVNALLLGDSALYLCASIRGYGYGYTFGSGTRLTVV.

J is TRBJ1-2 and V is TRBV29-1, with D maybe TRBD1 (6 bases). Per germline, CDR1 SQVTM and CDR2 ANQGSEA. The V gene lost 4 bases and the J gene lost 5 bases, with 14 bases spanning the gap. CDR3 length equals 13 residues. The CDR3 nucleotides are TGCAGCGTTGGTGTGACAGGAAGATATGGCTACACCTTC. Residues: CSVGVTGRYGYTF.

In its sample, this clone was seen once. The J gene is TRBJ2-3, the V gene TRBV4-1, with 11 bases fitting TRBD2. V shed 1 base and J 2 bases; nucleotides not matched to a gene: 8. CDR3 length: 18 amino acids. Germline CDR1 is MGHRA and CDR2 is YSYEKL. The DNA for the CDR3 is TGCGCCAGCAGCCAAGTACCTCTAGCGGGGGGTCCCACAGATACGCAGTATTTT. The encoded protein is CASSQVPLAGGPTDTQYF.

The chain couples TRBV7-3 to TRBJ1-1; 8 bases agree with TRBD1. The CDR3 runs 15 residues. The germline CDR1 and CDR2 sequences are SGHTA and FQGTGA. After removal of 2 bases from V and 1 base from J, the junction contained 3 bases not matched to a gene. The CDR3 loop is CASSLAGTGNTEAFF. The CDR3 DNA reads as TGTGCCAGCAGCTTAGCCGGGACAGGGAACACTGAAGCTTTCTTT.

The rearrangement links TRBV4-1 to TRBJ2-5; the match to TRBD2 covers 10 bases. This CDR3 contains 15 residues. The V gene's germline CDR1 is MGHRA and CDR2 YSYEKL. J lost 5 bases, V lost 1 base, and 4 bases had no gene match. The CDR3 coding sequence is TGCGCCAGCAGCCAAGCTAGCGGGGGCGGGGAGACCCAGTACTTC. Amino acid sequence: CASSQASGGGETQYF.

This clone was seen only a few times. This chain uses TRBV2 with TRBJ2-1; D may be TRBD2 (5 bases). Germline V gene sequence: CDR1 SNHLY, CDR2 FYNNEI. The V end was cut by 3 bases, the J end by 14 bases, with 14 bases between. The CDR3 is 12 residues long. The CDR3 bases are TGTGCCAGCAGTGAGGTGGGGAGAGTGAAGTTCTTC. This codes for CASSEVGRVKFF.

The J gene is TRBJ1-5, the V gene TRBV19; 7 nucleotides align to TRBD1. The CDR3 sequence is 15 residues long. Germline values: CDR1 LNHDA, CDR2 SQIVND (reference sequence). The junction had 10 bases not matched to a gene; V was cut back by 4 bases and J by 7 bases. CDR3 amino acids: CASSRPVQGGQPQHF. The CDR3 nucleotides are TGTGCCAGTAGTAGGCCCGTCCAGGGGGGACAGCCCCAGCATTTT. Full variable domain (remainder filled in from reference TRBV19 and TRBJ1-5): DGGITQSPKYLFRKEGQNVTLSCEQNLNHDAMYWYRQDPGQGLRLIYYSQIVNDFQKGDIAEGYSVSREKKESFPLTVTSAQKNPTAFYLCASSRPVQGGQPQHFGDGTRLSIL.